This T cell receptor beta chain stems from a study of blood T cell repertoires in COVID-19. On the study more broadly: Sources were T cells, B-cell-depleted T cells, or PBMCs; the material itself was cDNA or gDNA.

Libraries were prepared by immunoSEQ multiplex PCR; TCRdb keeps only in-frame clonotypes and omits some of them. The sample records a few hundred thousand clones, around four fifths being singletons. This CDR3 region has 16 residues. V shed 0 bases and J 4 bases; nucleotides not matched to a gene: 3. The germline V gene has CDR1 SGDLS and CDR2 YYNGEE. This TCR came from a man aged 25 to 45 with acute COVID-19. What was sequenced was PBMCs or T cells enriched from blood (not recorded which). The chain uses TRBV9 and TRBJ2-1, with TRBD2 identical over 11 bases. DNA for the CDR3: TGTGCCAGCAGCGTAGTCACTAGCGGGGGATACAATGAGCAGTTCTTC. It encodes CASSVVTSGGYNEQFF.